What follows describes a single TCR beta chain. The CDR3 runs 14 residues. Germline V gives CDR1 MNHNY, CDR2 SVGAGI (reference sequence). J lost 6 bases, V lost 8 bases, and 3 bases had no gene match. This sample is part of a study of T cell changes during pregnancy in multiple sclerosis. Assay: immunoSEQ multiplex PCR; the TCRdb copy retains only in-frame clones and omits some. The sample carries about 40,000 clones, roughly nine tenths recorded once. This specimen consisted of CD4+ T cells from peripheral blood mononuclear cells, obtained before pregnancy. This TCR was sampled from a female donor with multiple sclerosis, enrolled in a pregnancy study. The gene calls are TRBV6-6 and TRBJ1-6, with 11 positions matching TRBD1. DNA of the CDR3: TGTGCCAGCGGGACAGGGGGTAGTAATTCACCCCTCCACTTT. Amino acids: CASGTGGSNSPLHF.